This TCR beta chain is from a study of blood T cell repertoires in COVID-19. The CDR3 totals 15 residues. Germline trimming cut 5 bases from V and 2 bases from J; bases unmatched to any gene: 7. From germline, CDR1 is MNHEY and CDR2 SMNVEV (reference sequence). Enrolled through a virtual design, the participants were between about 18 and 89 years of age and came from about two dozen US areas. TCRdb's copy holds only in-frame clones and misses some; the assay was immunoSEQ multiplex PCR. This table has more than 250,000 clones, about 87% appearing once. Sequenced material: PBMCs or T cells enriched from blood (not recorded which). The source is a woman aged 40 to 49 with acute COVID-19. This sequence joins TRBV27 and TRBJ2-7, with TRBD2 matching 9 bases. Written as DNA, the CDR3 is TGTGCCAGCAGTGATAGCGGGAGACTAACCTACGAGCAGTACTTC. It is translated as CASSDSGRLTYEQYF.